The 6 T cell receptor beta chains listed next were all sequenced from one sample in a study of T-cell reconstitution after alpha-beta-depleted transplantation in children. It was with unique molecular identifiers that the TCRbeta library was prepared. TCRdb processed the PCR reads anew with MiXCR; each CDR3 protein has one entry. The repertoire holds roughly 50,000 distinct CDR3 sequences, with 44% as singletons. This specimen consisted of PBMCs, mostly from graft donor cells, obtained 360 days after TCRalphabeta/CD19-depleted stem cell transplant. The receptors come from a male patient younger than 18 who had a stem cell transplant for acute lymphoblastic leukemia, so the T cells may come from the graft donor.

This chain uses TRBV7-3 with TRBJ2-2; no reliable D call. Germline V gene data show CDR1 as SGHTA and CDR2 as FQGTGA. V lost 2 bases, J lost 7 bases, and 5 bases lay in between. This CDR3 is 12 amino acids long. CDR3 nucleotides: TGTGCCAGCAGCTTAGGGCACGGGGAGCTGTTTTTT. Its protein is CASSLGHGELFF.

In this sample, this clonotype turned up a few times. The rearrangement joins TRBV3-1 to TRBJ2-7; maybe TRBD1 (5 bases). CDR3 size: 14 residues. The ends were cut back, 0 bases at V and 2 bases at J, with 8 bases in the middle. CDR1 and CDR2 from the germline V gene are LGHDT and YNNKEL (reference sequence). CDR3 amino acids: CASSQEEGAYEQYF. The CDR3 coding sequence is TGTGCCAGCAGCCAAGAGGAAGGGGCCTACGAGCAGTACTTC.

The chain uses TRBV21-1 and TRBJ2-7; the table's TRBD1 call for D was not verified on the DNA. TRBV21-1 is a documented pseudogene. The CDR3 contains 15 residues. The CDR3 DNA reads as TGTGCCAGCAGTAAGCCGGGACAGGGTACCTACGAGCAGTACTTC. Its protein product is CASSKPGQGTYEQYF.

The V gene is TRBV21-1, the J gene TRBJ2-1; the D call TRBD2 from the table was never checked on the DNA. TRBV21-1 is a pseudogene locus. The CDR3 runs to 12 residues. This CDR3 is CASSKVASVKFF. The CDR3 region has the DNA TGTGCCAGCAGCAAAGTGGCTAGCGTGAAGTTCTTC.

The rearrangement uses TRBV12-3 or TRBV12-4 and TRBJ2-7, with TRBD1 matching 10 bases. CDR3 length equals 14 residues. The V gene end was trimmed by 3 bases and the J gene end by 5 bases; junction bases not matched to a gene: 4. The CDR3 reads CASSFRDRGHEQYF. CDR3 DNA: TGTGCCAGCAGTTTTCGGGACAGGGGTCACGAGCAGTACTTC.

The CDR3 here is CASSLRAAGTNLYNEQFF. The CDR3 DNA reads as TGTGCCAGCAGCTTACGTGCGGCCGGGACTAACCTCTACAATGAGCAGTTCTTC. V is TRBV7-3 and J is TRBJ2-1; 7 positions agree with TRBD2. There are 18 residues in the CDR3. The ends lost 2 bases at V and 3 bases at J; junction bases unmatched: 13. The germline V gene encodes CDR1 SGHTA and CDR2 FQGTGA.